Here is one T cell receptor beta chain with its context. The antigen is undetermined. These data are taken from a study of identical twins. Findings and caveats of the study: Part of the zero-insertion signal could reflect confounding by invariant MAIT and iNKT cells.

With template switching, a universal primer site was added, and the cDNA carried unique molecular identifiers. One entry per CDR3 protein, called by TCRdb with MiXCR from the 5' RACE reads. Counted here are around 680,000 distinct CDR3 sequences, 8.6% occurring once; the ten biggest clones make up 0.98%. CDR3 length: 14 residues. Germline CDR1 reads SGHTA; CDR2 reads FQGNSA. The germline V and J ends were trimmed by 3 bases and 3 bases, with 12 bases remaining between them. The data were also submitted as part of a second study, on yellow fever vaccine responses in identical twins.

The genes are TRBV7-2 and TRBJ2-7, with D perhaps being TRBD1 or TRBD2 (5 bases each). The source material was PBMCs. This sequence originates from a woman aged 18-30 years in good health. CDR3 amino acids: CASSFSRDHYEQYF. The CDR3, as DNA: TGTGCCAGCAGCTTTTCCAGGGACCACTACGAGCAGTACTTC. The whole variable domain, filled in from reference TRBV7-2 and TRBJ2-7, reads GAGVSQSPSNKVTEKGKDVELRCDPISGHTALYWYRQSLGQGLEFLIYFQGNSAPDKSGLPSDRFSAERTGGSVSTLTIQRTQQEDSAVYLCASSFSRDHYEQYFGPGTRLTVT.